These 10 T cell receptor beta chains share one sample of origin, sequenced in a study of tumor-infiltrating lymphocytes in primary liver carcinoma. From 450 to 600 ng total RNA, TCR beta cDNA was generated with a primer in the constant region. Slightly modified ARM-PCR served as the procedure for the TCR beta libraries. These libraries came from three rounds of nested multiplex PCR. The first two PCR rounds, roughly 9 cycles each, used TRBV1-TRBV30 forward primers and a C-beta reverse primer. Each CDR3 protein gets one entry after TCRdb re-called the multiplex PCR reads with MiXCR. Of 150,000 to 200,000 distinct CDR3 sequences detected, around four fifths appear once; the ten largest clones hold about a sixth. The tissue used was unsorted bulk material of roughly 17-31 mg. RNA and DNA were co-extracted from it with the AllPrep DNA/RNA mini kit. Specimen: tumor tissue from primary liver carcinoma. The source of these receptors is a man between 40 and 49 years old with primary liver carcinoma and hepatitis B virus infection.

This clonotype was recorded only once. Since no conserved phenylalanine or tryptophan closes the CDR3, a read error is the likely cause. The chain employs TRBV12-3 or TRBV12-4 and TRBJ2-5, with D possibly matching TRBD2 (5 bases). CDR3 length equals 13 residues. DNA of the CDR3: TGTGCCAGCAGTTTAATTGAGAGGGAGATCCAGTACGTC. It translates to CASSLIEREIQYV.

Notes on this clonotype: The junction departs from the called germline gene at one end, perhaps through a read error. The chain couples TRBV28 to TRBJ2-5; D is unclear. CDR1 and CDR2 (germline): MDHEN, SYDVKM. The CDR3 extends over 14 amino acids. The CDR3 nucleotides are TGTGCCAGCAGGGAGTCGGCTCCACAAGAGTCCCAGTACTTC. It codes for CASRESAPQESQYF.

About this clonotype: An end of the junction differs from the germline gene, which may be a read error. V and J are TRBV28 and TRBJ2-4; 8 bases match TRBD2. The CDR3 contains 17 residues. Germline loops: CDR1 MDHEN, CDR2 SYDVKM. In DNA, the CDR3 is TGTGCCAGCAGCCGGAGCGACTGTGGACTAGCCAAAATCATTCAGTACTTC. This sequence encodes CASSRSDCGLAKIIQYF.

With regard to this clonotype: Compared with germline, one end of the junction differs, possibly owing to a read error. The CDR3 here is CSVLGQPQGAYNVQFF. The CDR3, as DNA: TGCAGCGTTCTAGGACAGCCCCAGGGGGCATACAATGTGCAGTTCTTC. V usage is TRBV29-1 and J usage is TRBJ2-1; 8 bases match TRBD1. The CDR3 is made up of 16 amino acids. The V gene's germline CDR1 is SQVTM and CDR2 ANQGSEA.

Regarding this clonotype: No conserved phenylalanine or tryptophan ends this CDR3, so it is likely a read error. The chain carries TRBV6-2 or TRBV6-3 and TRBJ2-5; 9 bases are shared with TRBD2. The CDR3 spans 13 residues. Germline assignment: CDR1 MNHEY and CDR2 SVGEGT. The junction had 10 bases not matched to a gene; V was cut back by 9 bases and J by 8 bases. The CDR3 DNA sequence: TGTGCCAGAATTTCCGGACTAGCGAATACCCAGTACCTC. Its protein is CARISGLANTQYL.

This chain's CDR3 is CSVHDREQFF. CDR3 bases: TGCAGCGTTCATGACAGGGAGCAGTTCTTC. V usage is TRBV29-1 and J usage is TRBJ2-1; perhaps TRBD1 as D (6 bases). Germline CDR1 is SQVTM and CDR2 is ANQGSEA. The CDR3 runs to 10 residues. V shed 5 bases and J shed 10 bases, with 9 bases lying between them.

The chain combines TRBV6-1 with TRBJ1-5, with TRBD1 identical over 7 bases. Trimming took 4 bases from V and 13 from J; bases not matched to a gene: 19. Germline CDR1 is MNHNS and CDR2 is SASEGT. This CDR3 has 16 residues. CDR3 region: CASSGRQGISNRPQHF. CDR3 coding DNA: TGTGCCAGCAGTGGGCGACAGGGAATTAGCAATCGGCCTCAGCATTTT.

A remark on this clonotype: With a much larger clone just one base away, this may be a read error. The rearrangement uses TRBV18 and TRBJ2-1; 7 bases agree with TRBD2. Trimming at V came to 2 bases and at J to 7 bases, leaving 8 bases not matched to a gene. This CDR3 is built from 15 residues. Germline loops: CDR1 KGHSH, CDR2 LQKENI. The CDR3 sequence is CASSPTSVIRNEQFF. The CDR3 bases are TGTGCCAGCTCACCAACTAGCGTGATTAGGAATGAGCAGTTCTTC.

To note about this clonotype: The missing conserved phenylalanine or tryptophan at the end of this CDR3 makes a read error likely. The V gene is TRBV5-1, the J gene TRBJ2-7; 10 bases align to TRBD2. Germline V gives CDR1 SGHRS, CDR2 YFSETQ. J lost 6 bases, V lost 1 base, and 10 bases had no gene match. The CDR3 runs to 16 residues. CDR3 DNA: TGCGCCAGCAGCTTGTCACTAGCGGGGCAAAACTTCGAGCAGTACTTA. This gives the protein CASSLSLAGQNFEQYL.

Concerning this clonotype itself: This is likely a read error, given that the CDR3 carries no conserved phenylalanine or tryptophan at its end. The chain couples TRBV7-9 to TRBJ1-2; D perhaps matches TRBD1 (5 bases). Trimming stripped 3 bases from V and 11 bases from J, with 16 bases between. Looked up from germline, CDR1 is SEHNR and CDR2 is FQNEAQ (reference sequence). The CDR3 extends over 13 amino acids. The DNA of the CDR3 is TGTGCCAGCAGCTTCGACAGTAACTATTGTTACACCTCC. The encoded protein is CASSFDSNYCYTS.